Below, 22 T cell receptor beta chains from the same sample are listed, as sequenced in a study of human T cells and chemical hapten exposure. MiXCR, run by TCRdb on the RACE reads, gives a single entry per CDR3 protein. The table shows roughly 380,000 distinct CDR3 sequences, with 4.8% occurring only once. Time point: patch test 1, 2 weeks after DPC sensitization. Indicated treatment: therapeutic diphenylcyclopropenone sensitization with weekly scalp DPC. The sample here was whole blood, taken in connection with sensitization to the hapten diphenylcyclopropenone (DPC). The receptors were gathered from a woman aged 45 to 65 with alopecia areata. Some clones in this sample may be carry-over from other donors' samples.

The chain recombines TRBV6-2 or TRBV6-3 with TRBJ2-7; D may be TRBD2 (6 bases). V lost 6 bases and J 3 bases, leaving 12 bases between the germline ends. The CDR3 has 13 amino acids. The germline CDR1 and CDR2 sequences are MNHEY and SVGEGT. In DNA form, the CDR3 reads TGTGCCAGCAGATACACGCGGGACTACGAGCAGTACTTC. Protein sequence: CASRYTRDYEQYF.

This clonotype occurred many times. J is TRBJ2-7 and V is TRBV27, with 11 positions matching TRBD2. The CDR3 has 14 residues. Germline-derived CDR1 and CDR2 are MNHEY and SMNVEV (reference sequence). V lost 4 bases, J lost 2 bases, and 1 base stayed unmatched. For the CDR3, the DNA is TGTGCCAGCAGTTCGGGACTAGCGGCCTACGAGCAGTACTTC. This codes for CASSSGLAAYEQYF.

CDR3 amino acids: CASSFWDRLNTIYF. CDR3 DNA sequence: TGTGCCAGCAGCTTCTGGGACAGGCTGAACACCATATATTTT. The chain carries TRBV7-9 and TRBJ1-3; 8 nucleotides agree with TRBD1. J was trimmed by 7 bases and V by 3 bases; bases with no gene match: 5. Per the germline V gene, CDR1 is SEHNR and CDR2 is FQNEAQ (reference sequence). This CDR3 spans 14 amino acids.

There are a few counts of this clonotype. V gene TRBV6-5 combines with J gene TRBJ2-4, with 8 bases identical to TRBD1. After removal of 6 bases from V and 4 bases from J, the junction contained 8 bases not matched to a gene. The CDR3 totals 15 residues. Germline CDR1 MNHEY, CDR2 SVGAGI. In DNA, the CDR3 is TGTGCCAGCAGCCCCTTGACAGGGGAAAAAAACATTCAGTACTTC. Protein product: CASSPLTGEKNIQYF.

There are many counts of this clonotype. V gene TRBV13 combines with J gene TRBJ2-7, with TRBD1 as a possible D gene (5 bases). V was clipped by 3 bases and J by 2 bases, with 14 bases between them. Germline CDR1 reads PRHDT; CDR2 reads FYEKMQ (reference sequence). The length of the CDR3 is 15 residues. The CDR3 sequence: CASSLGPGGTYEQYF. The DNA for the CDR3 is TGTGCCAGCAGCTTGGGGCCGGGCGGAACCTACGAGCAGTACTTC.

This clonotype came up many times. The chain employs TRBV11-2 and TRBJ2-4, with a possible D match to TRBD2 (6 bases). V lost 3 bases, J lost 8 bases, and 14 bases lay in between. The CDR3 contains 14 residues. Germline assignment: CDR1 SGHAT and CDR2 FQNNGV. The CDR3 here is CASSLGVGGDIQYF. The CDR3 region has the DNA TGTGCCAGCAGCTTGGGGGTAGGAGGGGACATTCAGTACTTC.

Ten or more counts support this clonotype. This chain connects TRBV5-1 to TRBJ2-3, with D uncertain. Germline CDR1 SGHRS, CDR2 YFSETQ. The CDR3 extends over 15 amino acids. V shed 0 bases and J shed 0 bases, with 8 bases lying between them. CDR3 sequence (DNA): TGCGCCAGCAGCTTGGAGGGATCTAGCACAGATACGCAGTATTTT. Translating gives CASSLEGSSTDTQYF. The full variable domain, rest sourced from reference TRBV5-1 and TRBJ2-3, is KAGVTQTPRYLIKTRGQQVTLSCSPISGHRSVSWYQQTPGQGLQFLFEYFSETQRNKGNFPGRFSGRQFSNSRSEMNVSTLELGDSALYLCASSLEGSSTDTQYFGPGTRLTVL.

This clonotype was seen many times. The CDR3 here is CASSQVGGNSYEQYF. DNA for the CDR3: TGCGCCAGCAGCCAAGTAGGGGGGAACTCCTACGAGCAGTACTTC. The rearrangement uses TRBV4-1 and TRBJ2-7, with D perhaps given as TRBD1 or TRBD2 (6 bases each). This CDR3 region has 15 residues. CDR1 and CDR2 (germline): MGHRA, YSYEKL. Trimming cost V 1 base and J 0 bases, with 10 bases left between them.

This clonotype was counted only a few times. V gene TRBV29-1 combines with J gene TRBJ2-6; no clear D. Germline CDR1 and CDR2: SQVTM and ANQGSEA. The V end was cut by 3 bases, the J end by 0 bases, with 6 bases between. The CDR3 loop spans 14 amino acids. The CDR3 sequence: CSVDVGSGANVLTF. Here the CDR3 DNA reads TGCAGCGTTGACGTCGGCTCTGGGGCCAACGTCCTGACTTTC.

In its sample, this clonotype was seen a few times. At one of its ends the junction is not consistent with the germline gene, which may arise from a read error. The V call is TRBV28, the J call TRBJ2-4, with D tentatively TRBD1 or TRBD2 (5 bases each). CDR3 length equals 14 residues. Germline V gene sequence: CDR1 MDHEN, CDR2 SYDVKM. The CDR3 is CASSYRGAKNIRYF. In nucleotides, the CDR3 is TGTGCCAGCAGTTACAGAGGGGCCAAAAACATTCGGTACTTC.

This clonotype was found many times. The chain uses TRBV10-1 and TRBJ2-1, with D unclear. This CDR3 has 14 residues. V was cut by 5 bases and J by 4 bases, with 12 bases left in between. Germline CDR1 is WNHNN and CDR2 is SYGVQD (reference sequence). The CDR3 is CASSNTVRYNEQFF. In DNA, the CDR3 is TGCGCCAGCAGTAACACAGTCCGTTACAATGAGCAGTTCTTC.

The sample holds many counts of this clonotype. The genes are TRBV11-2 and TRBJ2-1, with D possibly TRBD2 on 6 matching bases. The germline CDR1 and CDR2 sequences are SGHAT and FQNNGV. V was clipped by 0 bases and J by 2 bases, with 14 bases between them. There are 17 residues in the CDR3. CDR3 protein: CASSLDLGRGTYNEQFF. The CDR3 DNA is TGTGCCAGCAGCTTAGATCTGGGGCGGGGAACCTACAATGAGCAGTTCTTC. The full variable domain, completed using reference TRBV11-2 and TRBJ2-1, is EAGVAQSPRYKIIEKRQSVAFWCNPISGHATLYWYQQILGQGPKLLIQFQNNGVVDDSQLPKDRFSAERLKGVDSTLKIQPAKLEDSAVYLCASSLDLGRGTYNEQFFGPGTRLTVL.

The table lists this clonotype with many counts. V is TRBV2 and J is TRBJ2-7, with D possibly TRBD2 on 6 matching bases. V dropped 6 bases and J dropped 1 base, with 19 bases sitting between them. From germline, CDR1 is SNHLY and CDR2 FYNNEI. The CDR3 extends over 16 amino acids. CDR3 sequence: CASRLLTGTPSYEQYF. In DNA, the CDR3 is TGTGCCAGCAGACTCCTCACGGGGACTCCATCCTACGAGCAGTACTTC.

The chain carries TRBV4-3 and TRBJ1-4; no clear D gene. The V end was cut by 0 bases, the J end by 2 bases, with 7 bases between. The CDR3 length is 15 residues. CDR1 is LGHNA, CDR2 YSLEER, per germline. This chain's CDR3 is CASSQDFGTNEKLFF. For the CDR3, the DNA is TGCGCCAGCAGCCAAGATTTTGGGACTAATGAAAAACTGTTTTTT.

J is TRBJ1-2 and V is TRBV5-1; D uncertain. Germline CDR1 is SGHRS and CDR2 is YFSETQ. Between the trimmed V and J ends, which lost 0 bases and 7 bases, there was a span of 19 bases. This CDR3 spans 16 amino acids. The CDR3 DNA sequence: TGCGCCAGCAGCTTGGCCCTGAGGACGCATAAGGGTGGCTACACCTTC. Protein sequence: CASSLALRTHKGGYTF.

This clonotype came up many times. This rearrangement joins TRBV6-1 to TRBJ1-5; D remains ambiguous. The germline gives CDR1 MNHNS, CDR2 SASEGT. Trimming took off 1 base at V and 0 bases at J, with 4 bases between the two ends. The CDR3 totals 14 residues. The chain's CDR3 is CASSEVDSNQPQHF. CDR3 sequence (DNA): TGTGCCAGCAGTGAAGTTGATAGCAATCAGCCCCAGCATTTT.

This clonotype was counted many times. This chain links TRBV12-3 or TRBV12-4 with TRBJ2-5; 8 bases fit TRBD1. This CDR3 comprises 15 residues. Trimming at V came to 6 bases and at J to 4 bases, leaving 10 bases not matched to a gene. CDR3 DNA: TGTGCCAGCAGCCCTCTCCAGGGGGCAATAGAGACCCAGTACTTC. Translation gives CASSPLQGAIETQYF.

The sample holds many counts of this clonotype. The rearrangement links TRBV10-3 to TRBJ1-6; D is uncertain. This CDR3 comprises 16 residues. The ends were cut back, 3 bases at V and 8 bases at J, with 17 bases in the middle. Germline CDR1 is ENHRY and CDR2 is SYGVKD. CDR3 in DNA: TGTGCCATCAGTGACAACCATGTTGACACTTATTCACCCCTCCACTTT. The encoded protein is CAISDNHVDTYSPLHF.

The sample holds many counts of this clonotype. The chain carries TRBV29-1 and TRBJ2-1; a weak D match, TRBD2 (6 bases). The CDR3 length is 14 residues. V was shortened by 4 bases and J by 0 bases, with 10 bases between the two germline ends. The germline CDR1 and CDR2 sequences are SQVTM and ANQGSEA. CDR3 in amino acids: CSVVGGISYNEQFF. The CDR3 region has the DNA TGCAGCGTTGTTGGGGGGATCTCCTACAATGAGCAGTTCTTC.

This clonotype was observed many times. The CDR3 DNA follows: TGTGCCAGCAGCCAAGAGGGACAGGGGGCAAGAGGCTATGGCTACACCTTC. Translated: CASSQEGQGARGYGYTF. The chain carries TRBV4-2 and TRBJ1-2, with 12 nucleotides matching TRBD1. CDR1 is LGHNA, CDR2 YNFKEQ, per germline. The CDR3 runs 17 residues. The V segment lost 0 bases and the J segment 4 bases; nucleotides outside the gene matches: 6.

This clonotype was seen a few times. The chain couples TRBV20-1 to TRBJ1-6; D perhaps matches TRBD1 (5 bases). The germline V gene has CDR1 DFQATT and CDR2 SNEGSKA (reference sequence). This CDR3 is built from 15 residues. Trimming removed 6 bases at V and 5 bases at J, with 17 bases between. The CDR3: CSAPTTTENNSPLHF. Here the CDR3 DNA reads TGCAGTGCCCCGACCACGACAGAAAATAATTCACCCCTCCACTTT.

This clonotype came up many times. This chain links TRBV5-4 with TRBJ2-1, with D possibly matching TRBD2 (6 bases). Trimming took 0 bases from V and 5 from J, leaving 9 bases between them. Germline V lookup: CDR1 SGHNT, CDR2 YYREEE (reference sequence). This CDR3 has 14 amino acids. DNA of the CDR3: TGTGCCAGCAGCTTGGGACTAGGAAACAATGAGCAGTTCTTC. This codes for CASSLGLGNNEQFF.